Presented here are 7 T cell receptor beta chains from one specimen sequenced in a study of blood T cell repertoires in COVID-19. Profiling relied on immunoSEQ multiplex PCR, and the TCRdb table lists in-frame clones only, not all of them. The table includes about 71,000 clones, approximately 85% detected once. The sequencing input was peripheral blood. These receptors all come from a man aged 80 or over with acute or convalescent COVID-19.

The CDR3 reads CASRPTGRSDTQYF. DNA of the CDR3: TGTGCCAGCAGGCCGACAGGGCGGTCAGATACGCAGTATTTT. The chain couples TRBV28 to TRBJ2-3; TRBD1 matches at 7 bases. The CDR3 is 14 amino acids. The ends lost 6 bases at V and 4 bases at J; junction bases unmatched: 7. Germline V gene sequence: CDR1 MDHEN, CDR2 SYDVKM.

The chain uses TRBV7-6 and TRBJ2-6, with 7 bases aligning to TRBD2. This CDR3 comprises 19 residues. J was trimmed by 0 bases and V by 5 bases; bases with no gene match: 13. The V gene's germline CDR1 is SGHVS and CDR2 FNYEAQ. The CDR3 protein is CASSRRTGGPDSGANVLTF. The CDR3 bases are TGTGCCAGCAGCCGAAGAACGGGAGGCCCAGACTCTGGGGCCAACGTCCTGACTTTC.

The rearrangement uses TRBV5-1 and TRBJ2-1, with 15 nucleotides matching TRBD2. With V trimmed by 6 bases and J by 8 bases, 15 bases remained unmatched. CDR1 is SGHRS and CDR2 is YFSETQ in the germline V gene. The CDR3 length is 18 residues. The CDR3 DNA reads TGCGCCAGCACCAACCCGGGACTAGCGGGAGGTCGGAGCGATGAGCAGTTCTTC. Encoded protein: CASTNPGLAGGRSDEQFF.

This rearrangement joins TRBV7-8 to TRBJ2-7, with a weak D call TRBD2 (6 bases). V lost 3 bases and J 3 bases, leaving 9 bases between the germline ends. Germline lookup yields CDR1 SGHVS and CDR2 FQNEAQ. This CDR3 has 13 residues. The chain's CDR3 is CASSFGTYYEQYF. The CDR3 bases are TGTGCCAGCAGCTTCGGGACTTACTACGAGCAGTACTTC.

The V call is TRBV24-1, the J call TRBJ2-3; 11 nucleotides agree with TRBD2. CDR3 length equals 16 residues. J lost 3 bases, V lost 5 bases, and 6 bases had no gene match. CDR1 is KGHDR, CDR2 SFDVKD, per germline. CDR3: CATSGTSGSVTDTQYF. CDR3 sequence (DNA): TGTGCCACCAGTGGAACTAGCGGGAGTGTAACAGATACGCAGTATTTT.

The chain employs TRBV19 and TRBJ1-1, with TRBD1 as a possible D gene (6 bases). The V end was cut by 2 bases, the J end by 7 bases, with 11 bases between. CDR1 is LNHDA and CDR2 is SQIVND in the germline V gene (reference sequence). The CDR3 loop spans 13 amino acids. The CDR3 sequence: CASSIKVRGEAFF. CDR3 sequence (DNA): TGTGCCAGTAGTATAAAAGTCAGGGGTGAAGCTTTCTTT.

The gene calls are TRBV9 and TRBJ1-3; no firm D call. Germline V lookup: CDR1 SGDLS, CDR2 YYNGEE. The CDR3 runs 15 residues. The V end lost 0 bases, the J end lost 0 bases, and 7 bases lay between the germline ends. CDR3 region: CASSVAMNSGNTIYF. The CDR3 nucleotides are TGTGCCAGCAGCGTAGCTATGAACTCTGGAAACACCATATATTTT.